Listed below are T cell receptor beta chains from one sample, sequenced in a study of shared clonotypes between healthy human individuals. Some clones are missing from TCRdb's copy, which holds only in-frame ones; the method was immunoSEQ multiplex PCR. The sample lists about 980,000 clones; less than 85% were seen once. The sequencing input was memory CD4+ T cells sorted from blood. These receptors originate from a man younger than 35 in good health. CDR3s include the opening cysteine and the closing phenylalanine or tryptophan. Fields, in order: J gene, clone size, V gene, D gene, CDR3 DNA, CDR3 protein. A D gene is named only where the DNA matches it firmly. Rows may omit the clone size; those that give it use once, few, many or a size class.

j_call: TRBJ2-2
clone_size: NA
v_call: TRBV5-1
d_call: NA
cdr3_nt: TGCGCCAGCAGCTGGAACCCCTTAGGCGGCACCGGGGAGCTGTTTTTT
cdr3_aa: CASSWNPLGGTGELFF

j_call: TRBJ1-2
clone_size: NA
v_call: TRBV30
d_call: NA
cdr3_nt: TGTGCCTGGAGTGTAACGGGCATCTATGGCTACACCTTC
cdr3_aa: CAWSVTGIYGYTF

j_call: TRBJ2-2
clone_size: many
v_call: TRBV19
d_call: NA
cdr3_nt: TGTGCCAGTAGTATTTTGGCAGGGCCCGGGGAGCTGTTTTTT
cdr3_aa: CASSILAGPGELFF

j_call: TRBJ2-5
clone_size: NA
v_call: TRBV7-9
d_call: NA
cdr3_nt: TGTGCCAGCAGCCGCTATGAGACCCAGTACTTC
cdr3_aa: CASSRYETQYF

j_call: TRBJ2-3
clone_size: NA
v_call: TRBV7-2
d_call: TRBD2
cdr3_nt: TGTGCCAGCAGCGCCGGGACTAGCGGGAAAAAGGATACGCAGTATTTT
cdr3_aa: CASSAGTSGKKDTQYF

j_call: TRBJ1-1
clone_size: NA
v_call: TRBV5-1
d_call: TRBD1
cdr3_nt: TGCGCCAGCAGGTTAGGGACAGGTGAGGGGGAAGCTTTCTTT
cdr3_aa: CASRLGTGEGEAFF

j_call: TRBJ1-2
clone_size: NA
v_call: TRBV16
d_call: NA
cdr3_nt: TGTGCCTTCTACAGGGCAGGGGTGAACTATGGCTACACCTTC
cdr3_aa: CAFYRAGVNYGYTF

j_call: TRBJ2-1
clone_size: NA
v_call: TRBV5-6
d_call: TRBD1
cdr3_nt: TGTGCCAGCAGCTTTGACAGGGGTGTGTATGAGCAGTTCTTC
cdr3_aa: CASSFDRGVYEQFF

j_call: TRBJ2-5
clone_size: NA
v_call: TRBV5-1
d_call: NA
cdr3_nt: TGCGCCAGCAGCCTCGACAGGCAGGAAGAGACCCAGTACTTC
cdr3_aa: CASSLDRQEETQYF

j_call: TRBJ1-1
clone_size: NA
v_call: TRBV5-1
d_call: NA
cdr3_nt: TGCGCCAGCAGCACCAGGGAGGTCACTGAAGCTTTCTTT
cdr3_aa: CASSTREVTEAFF

j_call: TRBJ1-2
clone_size: NA
v_call: TRBV7-2
d_call: NA
cdr3_nt: TGTGCCAGCAGCCCCTCCGGCAGGGCTGACTATGGCTACACCTTC
cdr3_aa: CASSPSGRADYGYTF

j_call: TRBJ2-1
clone_size: NA
v_call: TRBV20-1
d_call: NA
cdr3_nt: TGCAGTGCTAGGTCAAATGAGCAGTTCTTC
cdr3_aa: CSARSNEQFF

j_call: TRBJ1-2
clone_size: NA
v_call: TRBV19
d_call: TRBD1
cdr3_nt: TGTGCCAGTACGTCAGGACAGGTGACTTTTAACTATGGCTACACCTTC
cdr3_aa: CASTSGQVTFNYGYTF

j_call: TRBJ2-5
clone_size: NA
v_call: TRBV11-2
d_call: TRBD1
cdr3_nt: TGTGCCAGCTCGACAGGGGTCGGAAAGACCCAGTACTTC
cdr3_aa: CASSTGVGKTQYF

j_call: TRBJ2-7
clone_size: NA
v_call: TRBV29-1
d_call: NA
cdr3_nt: TGCAGCGGGGCGATAGACTACGAGCAGTACTTC
cdr3_aa: CSGAIDYEQYF

j_call: TRBJ2-1
clone_size: NA
v_call: TRBV4-2
d_call: TRBD2
cdr3_nt: TGTGCCAGCAGCCAAGAAAGTAGCGGGGGGTACAATGAGCAGTTCTTC
cdr3_aa: CASSQESSGGYNEQFF

j_call: TRBJ2-1
clone_size: once
v_call: TRBV6-4
d_call: NA
cdr3_nt: TGTGCCAGCAGCCCTCCCCAGGACTCCTACAATGAGCAGTTCTTC
cdr3_aa: CASSPPQDSYNEQFF

j_call: TRBJ1-5
clone_size: few
v_call: TRBV19
d_call: NA
cdr3_nt: TGTGCCAGTAAAGGAGAAAGCCCCAATCAGCCCCAGCATTTT
cdr3_aa: CASKGESPNQPQHF

j_call: TRBJ2-3
clone_size: NA
v_call: TRBV5-1
d_call: TRBD2
cdr3_nt: TGCGCCAGCAGGTCCGGGGGGAACAACGGGCGAGATACGCAGTATTTT
cdr3_aa: CASRSGGNNGRDTQYF

j_call: TRBJ1-2
clone_size: NA
v_call: TRBV30
d_call: TRBD1
cdr3_nt: TGTGCCTGGAGTGTACAGGGGATCGGCTATGGCTACACCTTC
cdr3_aa: CAWSVQGIGYGYTF

j_call: TRBJ2-7
clone_size: NA
v_call: TRBV27
d_call: TRBD2
cdr3_nt: TGTGCCAGCAGTTTTAGTAGCGGGGGGCCGTACGAGCAGTACTTC
cdr3_aa: CASSFSSGGPYEQYF

j_call: TRBJ2-2
clone_size: NA
v_call: TRBV4-3
d_call: NA
cdr3_nt: TGCGCCAGCAGCTCTCCGACCCGTCCCGGGGAGCTGTTTTTT
cdr3_aa: CASSSPTRPGELFF

j_call: TRBJ1-5
clone_size: NA
v_call: TRBV19
d_call: TRBD1
cdr3_nt: TGTGCCAGTAGTATGGGGAGGGGGCTCAATCAGCCCCAGCATTTT
cdr3_aa: CASSMGRGLNQPQHF

j_call: TRBJ1-1
clone_size: once
v_call: TRBV11-2
d_call: NA
cdr3_nt: TGTGCCAGCAGCCCCTTAGGACGGGGTATGAACACTGAAGCTTTCTTT
cdr3_aa: CASSPLGRGMNTEAFF

j_call: TRBJ1-2
clone_size: once
v_call: TRBV7-3
d_call: NA
cdr3_nt: TGTGCCAGCAGCTTAACCTCCCGAGGGGCACGTGACTATGGCTACACCTTC
cdr3_aa: CASSLTSRGARDYGYTF

j_call: TRBJ2-1
clone_size: NA
v_call: TRBV27
d_call: TRBD1
cdr3_nt: TGTGCCAACGCGACAGGGGACAATGAGCAGTTCTTC
cdr3_aa: CANATGDNEQFF

j_call: TRBJ2-2
clone_size: NA
v_call: TRBV19
d_call: NA
cdr3_nt: TGTGCCAGTAGTAATACAGGGCGAAGAGGGGAGCTGTTTTTT
cdr3_aa: CASSNTGRRGELFF

j_call: TRBJ1-2
clone_size: NA
v_call: TRBV5-1
d_call: NA
cdr3_nt: TGCGCCAGCAGCTTGGCCACAGGGCCCTATGGCTACACCTTC
cdr3_aa: CASSLATGPYGYTF

j_call: TRBJ1-1
clone_size: NA
v_call: TRBV6-5
d_call: TRBD1
cdr3_nt: TGTGCCAGCAGGGCAAGGGACAGGCAGAACACTGAAGCTTTCTTT
cdr3_aa: CASRARDRQNTEAFF

j_call: TRBJ2-5
clone_size: few
v_call: TRBV20-1
d_call: NA
cdr3_nt: TGCAGTGCTAGACGGGAGACCCAGTACTTC
cdr3_aa: CSARRETQYF

j_call: TRBJ2-6
clone_size: once
v_call: TRBV6-5
d_call: NA
cdr3_nt: TGTGCCAGCAGTTACCTCGGGGCCGGGGCCAACGTCCTGACTTTC
cdr3_aa: CASSYLGAGANVLTF

j_call: TRBJ2-1
clone_size: NA
v_call: TRBV18
d_call: TRBD1
cdr3_nt: TGTGCCAGCTCACCCCCGGGACAGATATACAATGAGCAGTTCTTC
cdr3_aa: CASSPPGQIYNEQFF

j_call: TRBJ2-3
clone_size: once
v_call: TRBV27
d_call: NA
cdr3_nt: TGTGCCAGCAGTTCGACGGGATCGAATACGCAGTATTTT
cdr3_aa: CASSSTGSNTQYF

j_call: TRBJ2-5
clone_size: few
v_call: TRBV7-9
d_call: NA
cdr3_nt: TGTGCCAGCATCGGGCGTGGGGGAGAGACCCAGTACTTC
cdr3_aa: CASIGRGGETQYF

j_call: TRBJ1-5
clone_size: NA
v_call: TRBV2
d_call: TRBD1
cdr3_nt: TGTGCCAGCAGTCCCACAGGGGGCGAAAGTCAGCCCCAGCATTTT
cdr3_aa: CASSPTGGESQPQHF

j_call: TRBJ1-2
clone_size: NA
v_call: TRBV5-1
d_call: TRBD1
cdr3_nt: TGCGCCAGCAGCTTGGACAGGGGTGAAAGTGGCTACACCTTC
cdr3_aa: CASSLDRGESGYTF

j_call: TRBJ2-7
clone_size: NA
v_call: TRBV5-1
d_call: NA
cdr3_nt: TGCGCCAGCAGCCGGGACGGGGCCTACGAGCAGTACTTC
cdr3_aa: CASSRDGAYEQYF

j_call: TRBJ1-2
clone_size: many
v_call: TRBV2
d_call: NA
cdr3_nt: TGTGCCAGCAGTGAAGGCCGCCGCGGCTACACCTTC
cdr3_aa: CASSEGRRGYTF

j_call: TRBJ1-2
clone_size: NA
v_call: TRBV15
d_call: NA
cdr3_nt: TGTGCCACCAGCAGCGGGGCAGGAGGATCCAACTATGGCTACACCTTC
cdr3_aa: CATSSGAGGSNYGYTF

j_call: TRBJ2-1
clone_size: NA
v_call: TRBV4-1
d_call: TRBD1
cdr3_nt: TGCGCCAGCAGCCGATCCGGGACAGGGATAGGTAATGAGCAGTTCTTC
cdr3_aa: CASSRSGTGIGNEQFF

j_call: TRBJ2-7
clone_size: NA
v_call: TRBV5-1
d_call: NA
cdr3_nt: TGCGCCAGCAGCGGCTCCAGGGTGAGCTCCTACGAGCAGTACTTC
cdr3_aa: CASSGSRVSSYEQYF

j_call: TRBJ2-1
clone_size: NA
v_call: TRBV10-3
d_call: NA
cdr3_nt: TGTGCCATCAAGGACTTTTACAATGAGCAGTTCTTC
cdr3_aa: CAIKDFYNEQFF

j_call: TRBJ2-7
clone_size: once
v_call: TRBV6-5
d_call: NA
cdr3_nt: TGTGCCAGCAGTTCTTGGAGGGGGCAAGAGCAGTACTTC
cdr3_aa: CASSSWRGQEQYF

j_call: TRBJ2-7
clone_size: once
v_call: TRBV5-8
d_call: NA
cdr3_nt: TGTGCCAGCAGGCGGTACAGGGCCAGGGACTACGAGCAGTACTTC
cdr3_aa: CASRRYRARDYEQYF

j_call: TRBJ2-5
clone_size: NA
v_call: TRBV5-1
d_call: NA
cdr3_nt: TGCGCCAGCAGCGTTTTAGGGGTTGGAGAGACCCAGTACTTC
cdr3_aa: CASSVLGVGETQYF

j_call: TRBJ2-7
clone_size: NA
v_call: TRBV6-1
d_call: NA
cdr3_nt: TGTGCCACTCTCTCCCCCCGCCTTGGACAGTACGAGCAGTACTTC
cdr3_aa: CATLSPRLGQYEQYF

j_call: TRBJ2-7
clone_size: NA
v_call: TRBV6-1
d_call: TRBD1
cdr3_nt: TGTGCCAGCAGAGGGACAGGACTCTCCTACGAGCAGTACTTC
cdr3_aa: CASRGTGLSYEQYF

j_call: TRBJ2-5
clone_size: few
v_call: TRBV2
d_call: TRBD2
cdr3_nt: TGTGCCACCTCCCGTACTAGCGGTAAAGAGACCCAGTACTTC
cdr3_aa: CATSRTSGKETQYF

j_call: TRBJ1-1
clone_size: NA
v_call: TRBV10-1
d_call: NA
cdr3_nt: TGCGCCAGCAGTGAGCGGGTGGGGCTCACTGAAGCTTTCTTT
cdr3_aa: CASSERVGLTEAFF

j_call: TRBJ2-5
clone_size: NA
v_call: TRBV4-1
d_call: TRBD1
cdr3_nt: TGCGCCAGCAGCCTACAGGGGTCCGAGGAGACCCAGTACTTC
cdr3_aa: CASSLQGSEETQYF

j_call: TRBJ1-6
clone_size: NA
v_call: TRBV7-2
d_call: NA
cdr3_nt: TGTGCCAGCAGCAAAGCACAGATTGGCTCACCCCTCCACTTT
cdr3_aa: CASSKAQIGSPLHF